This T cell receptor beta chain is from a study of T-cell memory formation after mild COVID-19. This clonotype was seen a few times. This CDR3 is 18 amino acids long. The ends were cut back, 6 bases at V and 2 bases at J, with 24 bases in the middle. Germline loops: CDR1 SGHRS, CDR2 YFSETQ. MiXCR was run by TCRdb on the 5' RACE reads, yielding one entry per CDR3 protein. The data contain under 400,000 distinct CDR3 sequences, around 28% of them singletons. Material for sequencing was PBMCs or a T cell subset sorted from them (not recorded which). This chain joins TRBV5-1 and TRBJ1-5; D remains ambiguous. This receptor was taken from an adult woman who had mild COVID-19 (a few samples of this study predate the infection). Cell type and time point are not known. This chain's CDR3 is CASNSGSLAVVGNQPQHF. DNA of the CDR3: TGCGCCAGCAATTCGGGTTCGCTCGCGGTGGTGGGCAATCAGCCCCAGCATTTT.